The rows below give T cell receptor beta chains drawn from one sample of a study of blood T cell repertoires in COVID-19. The repertoire was sequenced with immunoSEQ multiplex PCR; TCRdb's copy has only in-frame clones and lacks some. Found here are about 160,000 clones, roughly nine tenths of them singletons; the top ten hold 4%. The specimen was peripheral blood. The source of these receptors is a woman in her 70s with acute or convalescent COVID-19. Both conserved end residues are part of each CDR3. The D gene is left open where the match is weak. Clone size is shown for a subset of rows, as once, few, many or a class of expanded clone.

d_call j_call v_call clone_size cdr3_aa cdr3_nt
NA TRBJ2-3 TRBV9 NA CASSVVFGTDTQYF TGTGCCAGCAGCGTCGTCTTTGGCACAGATACGCAGTATTTT
NA TRBJ2-1 TRBV4-1 NA CASSHYAGGGGYGNEQFF TGCGCCAGCAGCCATTACGCCGGCGGAGGGGGCTACGGGAATGAGCAGTTCTTC
NA TRBJ1-5 TRBV4-1 NA CASSQGGTHNQPQHF TGCGCCAGCAGCCAAGGAGGGACACACAATCAGCCCCAGCATTTT
NA TRBJ1-6 TRBV19 NA CASSIGTGLGPLHF TGTGCCAGTAGCATAGGCACGGGGTTGGGACCCCTCCACTTT
TRBD2 TRBJ2-1 TRBV28 NA CASSHLGGSRTNEQFF TGTGCCAGCAGTCACCTCGGCGGGAGCCGGACCAATGAGCAGTTCTTC
NA TRBJ1-2 TRBV27 once CASKDLRGTAKFKNYGYTF TGTGCCAGCAAAGACTTAAGGGGAACAGCCAAATTCAAGAACTATGGCTACACCTTC
TRBD1 TRBJ1-3 TRBV6-5 few CASSYTGTGSGNTIYF TGTGCCAGCAGTTACACCGGGACAGGATCTGGAAACACCATATATTTT
NA TRBJ1-1 TRBV11-2 NA CASSLSPAEAFF TGTGCCAGCAGCTTATCCCCAGCTGAAGCTTTCTTT
TRBD1 TRBJ2-2 TRBV6-6 NA CASRPGQGDTGELFF TGTGCCAGCAGACCCGGACAGGGGGACACCGGGGAGCTGTTTTTT
TRBD1 TRBJ2-7 TRBV6-2/TRBV6-3 NA CASSTTSRGQGMGEQYF TGTGCCAGCAGTACCACATCCCGAGGACAGGGAATGGGCGAGCAGTACTTC
TRBD1 TRBJ2-1 TRBV18 NA CASSPDRGGWNEQFF TGTGCCAGCTCACCTGACAGGGGGGGTTGGAATGAGCAGTTCTTC
TRBD2 TRBJ2-2 TRBV7-2 NA CASSLQASGYTGELFF TGTGCCAGCAGCTTACAAGCTAGCGGGTACACCGGGGAGCTGTTTTTT
NA TRBJ1-1 TRBV7-2 NA CASSLVLGSSTEAFF TGTGCCAGCAGCTTAGTGTTGGGCAGCAGCACTGAAGCTTTCTTT
TRBD2 TRBJ2-3 TRBV5-1 once CASSRLAGRNTDTQYF TGCGCCAGCAGTCGACTAGCGGGGAGGAACACAGATACGCAGTATTTT
TRBD1 TRBJ2-7 TRBV24-1 NA CATSDSRGLGEQYF TGTGCCACCAGTGACTCCAGGGGGCTGGGGGAGCAGTACTTC
TRBD1 TRBJ1-2 TRBV28 NA CASSFNQGAGYTF TGTGCCAGCAGTTTCAATCAGGGGGCTGGCTACACCTTC
TRBD1 TRBJ2-7 TRBV5-8 NA CASSRGQGASYEQYF TGTGCCAGCAGCCGGGGACAGGGGGCTTCCTACGAGCAGTACTTC
NA TRBJ1-6 TRBV6-5 NA CASSYGGGINSPLHF TGTGCCAGCAGTTACGGTGGAGGGATTAATTCACCCCTCCACTTT
TRBD1 TRBJ1-2 TRBV2 NA CASRLQGFGGYTF TGTGCCAGCAGGCTACAGGGGTTTGGGGGTTACACCTTC
NA TRBJ1-3 TRBV9 few CASSVGTHSGNTIYF TGTGCCAGCAGCGTAGGGACACACTCTGGAAACACCATATATTTT
NA TRBJ1-5 TRBV19 NA CASSIRQAHGNQPQHF TGTGCCAGTAGTATAAGGCAGGCGCATGGCAATCAGCCCCAGCATTTT
NA TRBJ2-1 TRBV7-2 NA CASSSDWGPLPEQFF TGTGCCAGCAGCTCCGATTGGGGCCCCCTCCCTGAGCAGTTCTTC
TRBD1 TRBJ1-1 TRBV7-9 few CASSPRTGQAARREAFF TGTGCCAGCAGCCCCAGAACAGGACAGGCGGCTAGACGCGAAGCTTTCTTT
NA TRBJ2-7 TRBV4-3 NA CASSQTTGYGEQYF TGCGCCAGCAGCCAAACTACAGGGTACGGCGAGCAGTACTTC
TRBD1 TRBJ1-1 TRBV7-2 NA CASSLHRGQGVRGTEAFF TGTGCCAGCAGCTTACACCGCGGGCAGGGGGTCCGAGGTACTGAAGCTTTCTTT
TRBD2 TRBJ2-1 TRBV29-1 NA CSVDETGTSGQFF TGCAGCGTTGATGAAACAGGGACTAGCGGGCAGTTCTTC
NA TRBJ1-2 TRBV6-5 NA CASNPGRIANYGYTF TGTGCCAGCAACCCCGGGAGAATAGCTAACTATGGCTACACCTTC
TRBD2 TRBJ2-1 TRBV7-2 once CASSFRGLAGGAGEQFF TGTGCCAGCAGCTTTAGGGGACTAGCGGGAGGGGCAGGTGAGCAGTTCTTC
TRBD2 TRBJ2-1 TRBV19 NA CASSPLAGVYNEQFF TGTGCCAGTAGTCCCCTAGCGGGAGTTTACAATGAGCAGTTCTTC
NA TRBJ2-1 TRBV5-5 NA CASSPGRLSSYNEQFF TGTGCCAGCAGCCCCGGGAGATTGAGCTCCTACAATGAGCAGTTCTTC
NA TRBJ1-3 TRBV5-1 NA CASSSQVGSGNTIYF TGCGCCAGCAGCTCACAGGTTGGGTCTGGAAACACCATATATTTT
NA TRBJ2-6 TRBV18 NA CASSPYRVGSGANVLTF TGTGCCAGCTCACCCTACAGGGTGGGCTCTGGGGCCAACGTCCTGACTTTC
NA TRBJ1-2 TRBV24-1 NA CATSGPEGYGYTF TGTGCCACCAGTGGGCCGGAGGGCTATGGCTACACCTTC
NA TRBJ2-7 TRBV19 NA CASSTPGRTYEQYF TGTGCCAGTAGCACCCCTGGCAGGACCTACGAGCAGTACTTC
TRBD2 TRBJ2-1 TRBV19 NA CASRPTGLAGVNEQFF TGTGCCAGTAGACCTACTGGACTAGCGGGAGTAAATGAGCAGTTCTTC
TRBD1 TRBJ1-1 TRBV5-1 NA CASKKTGGNGEAFF TGCGCCAGCAAAAAAACAGGGGGCAATGGTGAAGCTTTCTTT
NA TRBJ1-3 TRBV18 NA CASSPPSSDRGNTIYF TGTGCCAGCTCACCACCCTCGTCGGACAGAGGAAACACCATATATTTT
TRBD1 TRBJ2-2 TRBV6-1 NA CASSEDGTVPGELFF TGTGCCAGCAGTGAAGATGGGACAGTCCCCGGGGAGCTGTTTTTT
TRBD2 TRBJ2-5 TRBV25-1 NA CASIAGETQYF TGTGCCAGCATAGCGGGAGAGACCCAGTACTTC
NA TRBJ2-3 TRBV6-1 NA CASSEVWFPTSTDTQYF TGTGCCAGCAGTGAAGTTTGGTTTCCAACTAGCACAGATACGCAGTATTTT
TRBD1 TRBJ1-5 TRBV6-1 NA CASSDKKGQSTYQPQHF TGTGCCAGCAGTGACAAAAAGGGACAGAGTACTTATCAGCCCCAGCATTTT
TRBD2 TRBJ2-7 TRBV3-1/TRBV3-2 NA CASSQGGGGTYEQYF TGTGCCAGCAGCCAAGGGGGCGGGGGGACCTACGAGCAGTACTTC
TRBD1 TRBJ1-5 TRBV28 NA CASRSKRTGGYQPQHF TGTGCCAGCAGATCTAAACGGACAGGGGGGTATCAGCCCCAGCATTTT
NA TRBJ1-4 TRBV27 NA CASSLIGQSDEKLFF TGTGCCAGCAGTTTAATAGGCCAGAGCGACGAAAAACTGTTTTTT
NA TRBJ1-4 TRBV27 NA CATASRQAPTNEKLFF TGTGCCACCGCCTCTAGACAGGCCCCAACTAATGAAAAACTGTTTTTT